The 8 T cell receptor beta chains given below trace back to one sample, sequenced in a study of beta chain features in type 1 diabetes. Expressed TCRB transcripts were sequenced after all isolated RNA was converted to cDNA. Clones were sequenced by immunoSEQ multiplex PCR, and TCRdb holds only the in-frame ones, with some missing. The repertoire consists of 400,000 to 500,000 clones, with approximately 15% occurring once and the leading ten covering less than 0.04%. The sequenced sample consisted of naive CD4+ T cells from blood. These receptors were taken from a young man in good health.

V is TRBV19 and J is TRBJ1-1; D unresolved. The V gene lost 7 bases and the J gene lost 2 bases, with 11 bases spanning the gap. CDR1 and CDR2 (germline): LNHDA, SQIVND (reference sequence). CDR3 length equals 13 residues. CDR3 in amino acids: CASTWAANTEAFF. CDR3 in DNA: TGTGCCAGTACGTGGGCAGCAAACACTGAAGCTTTCTTT.

This clone was recorded a few times. V and J are TRBV29-1 and TRBJ2-1, with 7 bases identical to TRBD2. V gave up 0 bases and J gave up 0 bases; unmatched junction bases: 5. This CDR3 has 16 residues. Per the germline V gene, CDR1 is SQVTM and CDR2 is ANQGSEA. The CDR3 is CSVEERAGVSYNEQFF. The DNA for the CDR3 is TGCAGCGTTGAAGAAAGGGCGGGGGTCTCCTACAATGAGCAGTTCTTC.

CDR3 sequence reads: CASGRYEQYF. The CDR3, as DNA: TGTGCCAGCGGGAGGTACGAGCAGTACTTC. This sequence joins TRBV27 and TRBJ2-7; TRBD2 is a possible D gene (6 bases). V was trimmed by 8 bases and J by 4 bases, leaving 6 bases between them. From germline, CDR1 is MNHEY and CDR2 SMNVEV (reference sequence). This CDR3 region has 10 residues.

This clone showed up just a few times. The same CDR3 also results from other DNA sequences found in this sample. The V call is TRBV2, the J call TRBJ2-3; D unclear. The V end lost 0 bases, the J end lost 0 bases, and 4 bases lay between the germline ends. Per the germline V gene, CDR1 is SNHLY and CDR2 is FYNNEI. This CDR3 has 14 residues. The CDR3 nucleotides are TGTGCCAGCAGTGAAGCCAGGAGCACAGATACGCAGTATTTT. Translated: CASSEARSTDTQYF.

This clone has more than one count but fewer than ten. The chain employs TRBV7-2 and TRBJ2-3, with a weak D call TRBD2 (5 bases). CDR1 and CDR2 (germline): SGHTA, FQGNSA. With 2 bases removed from V and 0 bases from J, the gap between germline ends came to 12 bases. The CDR3 consists of 16 residues. As DNA, the CDR3 is TGTGCCAGCAGCTTAACCCTGCCGGGAAGCACAGATACGCAGTATTTT. It translates to CASSLTLPGSTDTQYF.

This clone was counted between two and nine times. This chain joins TRBV15 and TRBJ2-3; TRBD1 aligns across 7 bases. The CDR3 is made up of 14 amino acids. The V gene end was trimmed by 8 bases and the J gene end by 8 bases; junction bases not matched to a gene: 13. From germline, CDR1 is LNHNV and CDR2 YYDKDF (reference sequence). The CDR3 spells CATWDRVSRGTQYF. CDR3 sequence (DNA): TGTGCCACCTGGGACAGAGTGTCCAGGGGTACGCAGTATTTT.

DNA for the CDR3: TGCGCCAGCAGCCAAGAGACTAGGTCCTACAATGAGCAGTTCTTC. Protein sequence: CASSQETRSYNEQFF. The chain links TRBV4-3 to TRBJ2-1; tentative D call: TRBD2 (6 bases). The CDR3 has 15 amino acids. From germline, CDR1 is LGHNA and CDR2 YSLEER. Trimming cost V 0 bases and J 1 base, with 7 bases left between them.

This clone showed up just a few times. The chain carries TRBV9 and TRBJ2-1, with D possibly TRBD1 on 5 matching bases. CDR3 size: 15 residues. The V gene lost 4 bases and the J gene lost 4 bases, with 15 bases spanning the gap. Looked up from germline, CDR1 is SGDLS and CDR2 is YYNGEE. CDR3 sequence reads: CASSSQGRPYNEQFF. CDR3 nucleotide sequence: TGTGCCAGCAGCTCCCAGGGTAGGCCTTACAATGAGCAGTTCTTC.